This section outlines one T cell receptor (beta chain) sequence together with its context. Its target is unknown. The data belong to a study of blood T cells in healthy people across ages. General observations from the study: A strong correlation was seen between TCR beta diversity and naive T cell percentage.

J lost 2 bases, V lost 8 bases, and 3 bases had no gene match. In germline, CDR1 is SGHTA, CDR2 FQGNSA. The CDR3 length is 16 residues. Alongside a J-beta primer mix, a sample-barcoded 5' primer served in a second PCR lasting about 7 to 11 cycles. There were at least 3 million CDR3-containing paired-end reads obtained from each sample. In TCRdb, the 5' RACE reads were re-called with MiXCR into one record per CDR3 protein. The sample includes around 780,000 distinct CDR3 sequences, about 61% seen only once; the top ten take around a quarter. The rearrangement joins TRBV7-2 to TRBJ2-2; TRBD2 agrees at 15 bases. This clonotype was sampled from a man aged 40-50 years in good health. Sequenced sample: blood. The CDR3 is CASGLAGGSNTGELFF. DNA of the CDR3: TGTGCCAGCGGACTAGCGGGAGGGTCTAACACCGGGGAGCTGTTTTTT.